This TCR beta chain was captured by sequencing in a study of cytotoxic CD8 clonotypes in ibrutinib-treated CLL (TCRdb year 2021). About the investigation overall: The cohort had ten to twelve relapsed/refractory and 15 treatment-naive patients; 17 were IGHV unmutated. Cryopreserved peripheral blood mononuclear cells were collected at three points: before therapy, at response, and at either sustained remission or disease progression. On average, each sample yielded hundreds of thousands of productive templates and about 94,000 productive rearrangements. Partial responses were observed in roughly 25 patients and complete responses in 2; after a median follow-up of roughly 62 months, remission was maintained in some 14 patients and progression was observed in about twelve. The response samples were drawn at a median of roughly twelve months into treatment, with a range of about 6 to 36 months. Of the approximately 86 participants in the trial, 25 to 30 had longitudinal samples available. All remission and progressive disease samples were collected while patients were still receiving ibrutinib.

The goal of deep resolution MiSeq sequencing was a depth between 1 in 1 million and 1 in 200,000 T cells, and coverage averaged 10x per clonotype. TCR beta libraries were generated with the immunoSEQ hsTCRB Kit. The authors' pipeline ran thus. The data were analyzed with ImmunoSEQ Analyzer and ImmunoSEQ Data Assistant, and V, D and J gene assignments followed IMGT definitions. Clonality, which ranges from 0 to 1, was calculated as one minus the normalized Shannon entropy of productive rearrangement frequencies. Only overrepresented clonotypes making up at least 0.05% of each patient's repertoire were included in the public clonotype analysis. About twelve age-matched healthy donor repertoires from immuneACCESS were used as controls for clonality. TCRdb took over this immuneACCESS table, retaining in-frame rearrangements with V and J assigned. Such tables are incomplete; in checked studies, under half of the missing clones stem from an unresolved V gene, and the remainder is unexplained. The V and J calls and clone size were taken over from that table, and D and trimming were inferred from the DNA. The sample records around 160,000 clones, 88% of which are singletons. 3% of the sample is held by the ten biggest clonotypes.

A remark on this clone: Its antigen is still unknown. Base qualities are not at hand, and no much larger clone is one base apart.

According to the study, the label for this sample's time point signals: progressive disease on ibrutinib. For TCR beta library preparation, approximately 2.2 micrograms of genomic DNA were isolated from cryopreserved PBMCs. High-throughput TCR beta sequencing was performed on longitudinal blood samples from CLL patients receiving ibrutinib monotherapy. Patients were enrolled in a phase 2 open-label single-center ibrutinib monotherapy trial. The CDR3 spans 17 residues, from the cysteine through the phenylalanine. CDR3 DNA is the only sequence kept; it has 51 bases, read in frame from the first base. Via the germline V gene, CDR1 is SGHTA and CDR2 FQGTGA. The germline V end is reduced by 3 bases and the J end by 0 bases; junction bases left unmatched: 8. What the research found in general, with its limitations: Public clonotypes were rare and either shrank or stayed stable during treatment, and the rise in clonality at ibrutinib response reflected expansion of private clonotypes. Baseline clonality exceeded that of age-matched healthy donors and correlated strongly with circulating CD8+ T-cell counts. Sampling times were not matched between patients in sustained remission and patients whose disease was progressing, and lymph node repertoires were not examined. At ibrutinib response clonality went up, during sustained remission it held steady, and at progression it dropped back toward baseline.

This receptor chain uses TRBV7-3 and TRBJ2-1, and TRBD2 aligns with 7 junction nucleotides. The material sequenced was PBMCs, taken at disease progression, from a patient treated with ibrutinib. The receptor was isolated from a human donor with chronic lymphocytic leukemia. The CDR3: CASSFPRRGSSYNEQFF. The sequence in DNA is TGTGCCAGCAGCTTTCCCCGGCGGGGGAGCTCCTACAATGAGCAGTTCTTC.